This TCR beta chain was identified during a study of T cells in Graves' hyperthyroidism and ophthalmopathy. Amplification of TCR beta CDR3 regions was performed using RNA transcripts as template. The TCR CDR3 first-round RT-PCR relied on the HTBI primer set. TCRdb reprocessed the multiplex PCR reads via MiXCR and lists one record per CDR3 protein. Of fewer than 450,000 distinct CDR3 sequences listed, over 13% are singletons. Researchers barred patients who had uncontrolled infection, other autoimmune disease, pregnancy or lactation. The diagnostic basis comprised clinical symptoms, serum thyroxine and TRAb, thyroid ultrasound and orbital computed tomography. This clonotype showed up many times. Its antigen is as yet unknown. Study results and limitations: The model identified upcoming ophthalmopathy a median approximately 6.4 months ahead of onset.

The CDR3 runs to 15 residues. J lost 5 bases, V lost 5 bases, and 6 bases had no gene match. Germline assignment: CDR1 SEHNR and CDR2 FQNEAQ (reference sequence). The receptor was isolated from a man aged 45-60 years with Graves' ophthalmopathy. The rearrangement uses TRBV7-9 and TRBJ2-5; the match to TRBD1 covers 12 bases. Specimen: blood. CDR3 coding DNA: TGTGCCAGCAGCACCGGGACAGGGGGCATGGAGACCCAGTACTTC. Its protein is CASSTGTGGMETQYF.